The 9 T cell receptor beta chains below come from one sample, sequenced in a study of shared clonotypes between healthy human individuals. The data were produced by immunoSEQ multiplex PCR, yet TCRdb's version contains in-frame clones alone and is incomplete. This table holds 1.5 million to 2.5 million clones, around 96% found once. Naive CD8 cells comprised CD45RO-negative, CCR7-positively selected cells, excluding terminally differentiated effector memory CD45RA+ cells. Sequencing was done on a sample of naive CD8+ T cells sorted from blood. The receptors come from a man between 18 and 35 years old in good health.

The V call is TRBV6-6, the J call TRBJ1-2; 7 bases align to TRBD1. Germline V gene lookup returns CDR1 MNHNY and CDR2 SVGAGI (reference sequence). This CDR3 region has 14 residues. The V and J ends lost 4 bases and 6 bases, in that order; junction bases with no gene match: 8. The chain's CDR3 is CASSWDSALDGYTF. In nucleotides, the CDR3 is TGTGCCAGCAGTTGGGACAGTGCCCTGGATGGCTACACCTTC.

The chain employs TRBV6-5 and TRBJ2-1, with 7 bases lining up with TRBD1. Germline V gives CDR1 MNHEY, CDR2 SVGAGI. Trimming removed 2 bases from V and 8 bases from J; junction bases left unmatched: 6. The CDR3 length is 14 residues. The CDR3, as DNA: TGTGCCAGCAGTTACAGGGACAGTTTCCATGAGCAGTTCTTC. Translating gives CASSYRDSFHEQFF.

As regards this clone: Other DNA variants within this sample encode the same CDR3. This chain joins TRBV30 and TRBJ1-1; TRBD1 might be the D (6 bases). This CDR3 has 13 amino acids. Trimming took 0 bases from V and 5 from J, leaving 10 bases between them. Germline V gene sequence: CDR1 GTSNPN, CDR2 SVGIG (reference sequence). DNA for the CDR3: TGTGCCTGGAGTGTAGGGGGGGGGACTGAAGCTTTCTTT. Residues: CAWSVGGGTEAFF.

The chain is built from TRBV27 and TRBJ2-7; a possible D gene is TRBD2 (7 bases). Germline V gene lookup returns CDR1 MNHEY and CDR2 SMNVEV (reference sequence). The CDR3 is made up of 14 amino acids. V gave up 3 bases and J gave up 7 bases, with 16 bases separating them. The CDR3 sequence: CASSLGGLVREQYF. CDR3 in DNA: TGTGCCAGCAGTTTGGGGGGGCTAGTACGGGAGCAGTACTTC.

Only one count was recorded for this clone. The V gene is TRBV27, the J gene TRBJ2-7; 10 nucleotides align to TRBD2. The J segment lost 5 bases and the V segment lost 5 bases, leaving 12 bases of the junction unmatched. Germline V gives CDR1 MNHEY, CDR2 SMNVEV (reference sequence). This CDR3 has 16 residues. The CDR3 loop is CASSPLAGARPHEQYF. The CDR3 DNA is TGTGCCAGCAGTCCTCTAGCGGGGGCCCGCCCCCACGAGCAGTACTTC.

This clone showed up just once. This specimen includes other DNA sequences encoding the same CDR3. This chain links TRBV4-1 with TRBJ2-7; D could derive from TRBD1 or TRBD2 (6 bases each). Germline-derived CDR1 and CDR2 are MGHRA and YSYEKL. V lost 1 base to trimming and J lost 1 base, with 11 bases between them. The CDR3 contains 15 residues. The CDR3 loop is CASSQVTGTSYEQYF. For the CDR3, the DNA is TGCGCCAGCAGCCAAGTCACAGGGACTTCCTACGAGCAGTACTTC.

The chain couples TRBV5-1 to TRBJ2-1, with D unresolved. V was pared by 5 bases and J by 2 bases, with 14 bases between. Per the germline V gene, CDR1 is SGHRS and CDR2 is YFSETQ. CDR3 length: 15 amino acids. The CDR3 sequence is CASSPLDGPYNEQFF. The DNA of the CDR3 is TGCGCCAGCAGTCCGTTGGACGGACCCTACAATGAGCAGTTCTTC.

This chain uses TRBV28 with TRBJ1-2, with a tentative D call TRBD1 (6 bases). Germline loops: CDR1 MDHEN, CDR2 SYDVKM. The V gene lost 6 bases and the J gene lost 7 bases, with 12 bases spanning the gap. This CDR3 has 12 amino acids. The CDR3 nucleotides read TGTGCCAGCAGAGAACCAGGGGTTGGCTACACCTTC. Translation gives CASREPGVGYTF.

This rearrangement joins TRBV4-1 to TRBJ2-2, with unresolved D. The CDR3 extends over 12 amino acids. Trimming cost V 8 bases and J 5 bases, with 9 bases left between them. Germline loops: CDR1 MGHRA, CDR2 YSYEKL. Here the CDR3 DNA reads TGCGCCAGCCTGGAAAAAACCGGGGAGCTGTTTTTT. The encoded protein is CASLEKTGELFF.